A single sample is the source of the 3 T cell receptor beta chains below, sequenced in a study of Graves' ophthalmopathy and Graves' hyperthyroidism. RNA served as the template for amplifying TCR beta CDR3 regions. HTBI primers were employed in first-round RT-PCR, then a second-round multiplex PCR followed. TCRdb used MiXCR to reprocess the multiplex PCR reads, holding one entry per CDR3 protein. The sample holds 200,000 to 250,000 distinct CDR3 sequences, roughly 50% seen once. Material for sequencing was peripheral blood. Source of these receptors: an adult man with Graves' ophthalmopathy.

As concerns this clonotype: Compared with germline, one end of the junction differs, possibly owing to a read error. This chain uses TRBV2 with TRBJ2-7, with no clear D. The CDR3 has 13 residues. Germline V gene sequence: CDR1 SNHLY, CDR2 FYNNEI. The CDR3 region has the DNA TGTGCCAGCAGTGAAGAATACTCCTATGAGCAGTACTTC. It is translated as CASSEEYSYEQYF.

This clonotype was observed a few times. The rearrangement links TRBV29-1 to TRBJ1-2; tentatively, D is TRBD1 (6 bases). From germline, CDR1 is SQVTM and CDR2 ANQGSEA. Trimming took off 6 bases at V and 6 bases at J, with 11 bases between the two ends. This CDR3 is built from 11 residues. The CDR3 bases are TGCAGCGTGTTTAAGGGGGATGGCTACACCTTC. This translates into CSVFKGDGYTF.

In this sample, this clonotype turned up many times. The chain employs TRBV12-3 or TRBV12-4 and TRBJ2-7; 8 positions agree with TRBD2. Trimming cost V 6 bases and J 5 bases; bases outside gene matches: 9. This CDR3 has 14 amino acids. The CDR3 loop is CASRPSGSAHEQYF. In DNA, the CDR3 is TGTGCCAGCAGACCAAGCGGGAGTGCCCACGAGCAGTACTTC.